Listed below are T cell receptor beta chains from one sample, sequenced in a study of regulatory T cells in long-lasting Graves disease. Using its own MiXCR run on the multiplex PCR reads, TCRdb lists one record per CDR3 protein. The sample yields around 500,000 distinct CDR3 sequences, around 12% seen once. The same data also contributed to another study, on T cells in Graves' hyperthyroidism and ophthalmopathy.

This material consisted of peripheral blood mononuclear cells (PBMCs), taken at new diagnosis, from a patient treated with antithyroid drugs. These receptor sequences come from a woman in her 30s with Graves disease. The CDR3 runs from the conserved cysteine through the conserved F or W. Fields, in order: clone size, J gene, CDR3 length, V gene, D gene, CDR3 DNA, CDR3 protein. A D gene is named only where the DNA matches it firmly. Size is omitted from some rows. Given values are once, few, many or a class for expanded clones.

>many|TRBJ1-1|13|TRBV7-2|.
TGTGCCAGCCTCAAGGAAGTGAACACTGAAGCTTTCTTT
CASLKEVNTEAFF
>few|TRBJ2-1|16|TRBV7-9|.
TGTGCCAGCAGCTTAGGCGGGTCGAGCTCCTACAATGAGCAGTTCTTC
CASSLGGSSSYNEQFF
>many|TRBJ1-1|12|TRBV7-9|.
TGTGCCAGCAGTTGGTCGAACACTGAAGCTTTCTTT
CASSWSNTEAFF
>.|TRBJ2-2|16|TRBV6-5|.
TGTGCCAGCAGTTACTCTAGGGCAGGGAATACCGGGGAGCTGTTTTTT
CASSYSRAGNTGELFF
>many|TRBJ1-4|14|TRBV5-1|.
TGCGCCAGCAGACCGGCTCTGTCTAATGAAAAACTGTTTTTT
CASRPALSNEKLFF
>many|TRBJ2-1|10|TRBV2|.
TGTGCCAGCAGTGCGGTTGAGCAGTTCTTC
CASSAVEQFF
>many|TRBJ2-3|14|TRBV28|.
TGTGCCAGCAGTTTGGCGGGGGCCCGGGATACGCAGTATTTT
CASSLAGARDTQYF
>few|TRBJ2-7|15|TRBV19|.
TGTGCCAGTAGTACCTGGCGCCTTACTTCCTACGAGCAGTACTTC
CASSTWRLTSYEQYF
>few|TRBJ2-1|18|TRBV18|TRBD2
TGTGCCAGCTCACCCCTGGGGATAGCGGGTTCATCCTACAATGAGCAGTTCTTC
CASSPLGIAGSSYNEQFF
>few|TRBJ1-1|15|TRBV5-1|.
TGCGCCAGCAGCTTGGATCAGGGCATGAACACTGAAGCTTTCTTT
CASSLDQGMNTEAFF
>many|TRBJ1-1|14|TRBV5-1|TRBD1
TGCGCCAGCAGCACCGGACAGGTGAACACTGAAGCTTTCTTT
CASSTGQVNTEAFF
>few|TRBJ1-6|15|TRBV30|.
TGTGCCTGGAGGTCGGGGCAGGCGACTAATTCACCCCTCCACTTT
CAWRSGQATNSPLHF
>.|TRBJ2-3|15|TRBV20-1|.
TGCAGTGCTGCCATTCAGTGGGTGAGCACAGATACGCAGTATTTT
CSAAIQWVSTDTQYF
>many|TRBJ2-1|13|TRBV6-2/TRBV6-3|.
TGTGCCAGCAAAATTAGAGGGCGGAATGAGCAGTTCTTC
CASKIRGRNEQFF
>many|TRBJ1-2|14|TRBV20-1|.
TGCAGTGCTAGAGATATGGCATCGGGATATGGCTACACCTTC
CSARDMASGYGYTF
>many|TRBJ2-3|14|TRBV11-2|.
TGTGCCAGCAGTGTTGCTAATTGGGCAGATACGCAGTATTTT
CASSVANWADTQYF
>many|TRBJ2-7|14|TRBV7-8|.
TGTGCCAGCAGCTTCACGGGCAGCTCCTACGAGCAGTACTTC
CASSFTGSSYEQYF
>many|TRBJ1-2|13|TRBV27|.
TGTGCCAGCAGTCCACGACGGGACCAGGGCTACACCTTC
CASSPRRDQGYTF
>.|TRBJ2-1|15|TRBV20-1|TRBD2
TGCAGTGCCGGCAAAACACTAGCGGGAGGTTATGAGCAGTTCTTC
CSAGKTLAGGYEQFF
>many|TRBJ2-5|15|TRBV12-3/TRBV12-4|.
TGTGCCAGCAGTTTAATGGGAGGGGGCCAAGAGACCCAGTACTTC
CASSLMGGGQETQYF
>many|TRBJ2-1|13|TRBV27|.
TGTGCCAGCAGTTTATACAGGGATGGTGAGCAGTTCTTC
CASSLYRDGEQFF
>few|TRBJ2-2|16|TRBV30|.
TGTGCCTGGAGTGTTCTATCCGGGGCCGGAATGGGGGAGCTGTTTTTT
CAWSVLSGAGMGELFF